This T cell receptor beta chain was obtained from a study of blood T cell repertoires in COVID-19. For the study at large: Sites across the United States, Italy and Spain contributed samples from acute and convalescent COVID-19.

V dropped 5 bases and J dropped 0 bases, with 14 bases sitting between them. The CDR3 spans 16 residues. The germline V gene has CDR1 LNHDA and CDR2 SQIVND (reference sequence). Clones were read by immunoSEQ multiplex PCR, and TCRdb kept only the in-frame ones, dropping some. Among a few hundred thousand clones listed, approximately 90% were seen once. The sample comprised peripheral blood. The sequence came from a woman aged 40 to 50 with acute or convalescent COVID-19. The J gene is TRBJ1-5, the V gene TRBV19; D is possibly TRBD1 (6 bases). The CDR3 loop is CASSPRQVYSNQPQHF. CDR3 DNA sequence: TGTGCCAGTAGTCCACGACAGGTATATAGCAATCAGCCCCAGCATTTT.